This T cell receptor beta chain was recovered during a study of blood T cell repertoires in COVID-19. Study context: Samples came from the United States, Italy and Spain, spanning acute and convalescent COVID-19. Nucleic acid was either cDNA or gDNA, and it came from T cells, B-cell-depleted T cells, or PBMCs.

CDR1 is LGHNA and CDR2 is YNFKEQ in the germline V gene. CDR3 length: 15 amino acids. V lost 0 bases, J lost 5 bases, and 8 bases lay in between. Per the study methods: Amplifying reference gene primers gave estimates of nucleated cell counts. Method: immunoSEQ multiplex PCR; TCRdb's copy keeps in-frame clones and lacks some. D and trimming were read from the DNA, whereas the V and J calls and clone size are those reported in that table. The sample consists of 260,000 or so clones, over 75% of them appearing once. The sequence came from a human donor in a cohort sampled during active COVID-19. Sample: peripheral blood. The rearrangement joins TRBV4-2 to TRBJ1-6; tentatively, D is TRBD1 (6 bases). Here the CDR3 reads CASSQDYRDNSPLHF. Written as DNA, the CDR3 is TGTGCCAGCAGCCAAGATTACAGGGATAATTCACCCCTCCACTTT.